Shown below are 30 T cell receptor beta chains from a single sample sequenced in a study of T-cell reconstitution after alpha-beta-depleted transplantation in children. Preparing the TCRbeta library involved the use of unique molecular identifiers. TCRdb re-called the PCR reads through MiXCR, storing one row per CDR3 protein. In the table there are under 300,000 distinct CDR3 sequences, 11% of which are singletons. This sample comprised peripheral blood, obtained 180 days after TCRalphabeta/CD19-depleted stem cell transplant. These receptors came from a male patient between 2 and 15 years old who had a stem cell transplant for chronic granulomatous disease, so the T cells may come from the graft donor.

About this clonotype itself: It may be a read error: a sequence one base away is much more abundant. The chain joins TRBV24-1 to TRBJ2-3, with D unclear. CDR3 length equals 12 residues. Germline lookup yields CDR1 KGHDR and CDR2 SFDVKD. CDR3 in DNA: TGTGCCACCACTGATGACACAGATACGCAGTATTTT. Encoded protein: CATTDDTDTQYF.

This clonotype was observed many times. DNA for the CDR3: TGTGCCAGCAGCTTAGAATTTTCGAGGGGGGGAGCCAAAAACATTCAGTACTTC. Its protein is CASSLEFSRGGAKNIQYF. The J gene is TRBJ2-4, the V gene TRBV11-2; D might be TRBD2 (7 bases). The germline CDR1 and CDR2 sequences are SGHAT and FQNNGV. Trimming took 0 bases from V and 0 from J, leaving 15 bases between them. This CDR3 region has 18 residues.

This clonotype was seen repeatedly, ten times or more. The V call is TRBV30, the J call TRBJ2-1; TRBD1 matches 10 bases. Germline lookup yields CDR1 GTSNPN and CDR2 SVGIG (reference sequence). The CDR3 has 14 amino acids. After removal of 1 base from V and 6 bases from J, the junction contained 3 bases not matched to a gene. The CDR3 DNA reads TGTGCCTGGAGTGGGGACAGGGGTTTCAATGAGCAGTTCTTC. Encoded protein: CAWSGDRGFNEQFF.

This clonotype has ten or more counts. The chain is built from TRBV29-1 and TRBJ1-1; TRBD1 agrees at 8 bases. Germline V lookup: CDR1 SQVTM, CDR2 ANQGSEA. The CDR3 spans 14 residues. The V segment lost 5 bases and the J segment 6 bases; nucleotides outside the gene matches: 11. The CDR3 sequence: CSVKQGGEGAEAFF. CDR3 coding DNA: TGCAGCGTTAAACAGGGGGGTGAGGGGGCTGAAGCTTTCTTT.

This clonotype was found many times. The CDR3 DNA is TGTGCCAGCAGCGGCAGCTGGAGCTCCTACAATGAGCAGTTCTTC. This sequence encodes CASSGSWSSYNEQFF. The genes are TRBV11-1 and TRBJ2-1, with no clear D. This CDR3 has 15 amino acids. V shed 5 bases and J shed 0 bases, with 11 bases lying between them. Germline CDR1 SGHAT, CDR2 FQDESV (reference sequence).

This clonotype was seen ten or more times. The chain carries TRBV7-3 and TRBJ2-1; TRBD2 aligns across 7 bases. The trim removed 5 bases at V and 4 bases at J, leaving 8 bases unmatched. This CDR3 has 15 residues. Germline V lookup: CDR1 SGHTA, CDR2 FQGTGA. DNA of the CDR3: TGTGCCAGCAGCCCCGTTACTAGCGAGTACAATGAGCAGTTCTTC. As protein: CASSPVTSEYNEQFF.

This clonotype was detected a few times. This chain connects TRBV12-3 or TRBV12-4 to TRBJ1-5; TRBD1 aligns across 7 bases. The CDR3 length is 15 residues. V was clipped by 1 base and J by 4 bases; unmatched bases: 4. The CDR3 bases are TGTGCCAGCAGTTTAGACAGGGGTGAGAATCAGCCCCAGCATTTT. Translation gives CASSLDRGENQPQHF.

This clonotype was seen many times. In DNA, the CDR3 is TGTGCCATCAGTGGGGGACAGGGTTTGGACACTGAAGCTTTCTTT. Its protein product is CAISGGQGLDTEAFF. The rearrangement joins TRBV10-3 to TRBJ1-1; TRBD1 matches at 9 bases. CDR1 ENHRY and CDR2 SYGVKD come from the germline V gene. This CDR3 spans 15 amino acids. The V gene end was trimmed by 4 bases and the J gene end by 3 bases; junction bases not matched to a gene: 6.

This clonotype was counted many times. Here the CDR3 DNA reads TGCAGTGCGACGACCGGGACTAGCGGGAGGGCGCTTGAGCAGTACTTC. Translation gives CSATTGTSGRALEQYF. The gene calls are TRBV20-1 and TRBJ2-7, with TRBD2 identical over 16 bases. The V segment lost 6 bases and the J segment 7 bases; nucleotides outside the gene matches: 12. Germline V gene lookup returns CDR1 DFQATT and CDR2 SNEGSKA (reference sequence). The CDR3 extends over 16 amino acids.

The sample holds many counts of this clonotype. The rearrangement joins TRBV28 to TRBJ2-1; D is tentatively TRBD1 or TRBD2 (5 bases each). This CDR3 region has 16 residues. V lost 1 base and J 7 bases, leaving 17 bases between the germline ends. Germline CDR1 is MDHEN and CDR2 is SYDVKM. The DNA for the CDR3 is TGTGCCAGCAGTTTATCATCGCCAGGGCGCGGGAATGAGCAGTTCTTC. Translated: CASSLSSPGRGNEQFF.

This clonotype was seen repeatedly, ten times or more. This chain connects TRBV20-1 to TRBJ2-3, with TRBD1 matching over 8 bases. In germline, CDR1 is DFQATT, CDR2 SNEGSKA (reference sequence). This CDR3 has 14 amino acids. The chain's CDR3 is CRVRGPLSGDTQYF. As DNA, the CDR3 is TGCAGGGTCAGGGGGCCCCTAAGCGGAGATACGCAGTATTTT.

This clonotype has a handful of counts. The chain combines TRBV6-1 with TRBJ1-1; D remains ambiguous. Trimming cost V 8 bases and J 4 bases, with 14 bases left between them. This CDR3 has 13 residues. The germline gives CDR1 MNHNS, CDR2 SASEGT. The CDR3 loop reads CASRAPSGTEAFF. The CDR3 DNA is TGTGCCAGCCGGGCCCCATCGGGCACTGAAGCTTTCTTT.

Many counts were recorded for this clonotype. The V and J genes are TRBV20-1 and TRBJ2-7; TRBD2 matches 13 bases. CDR1 and CDR2 from the germline V gene are DFQATT and SNEGSKA (reference sequence). V lost 4 bases to trimming and J lost 1 base; unmatched junction nucleotides: 4. The CDR3 extends over 15 amino acids. The CDR3 region has the DNA TGCAGTGCTACAACTAGCGGGGGGGCTTCCTACGAGCAGTACTTC. Translating gives CSATTSGGASYEQYF.

This clonotype was counted at least ten times. The genes are TRBV7-3 and TRBJ2-5; unclear D gene. Germline values: CDR1 SGHTA, CDR2 FQGTGA. V dropped 5 bases and J dropped 5 bases, with 12 bases sitting between them. The CDR3 runs to 13 residues. The CDR3 DNA reads as TGTGCCAGCAGCGACGACATCTATGAGACCCAGTACTTC. Its protein product is CASSDDIYETQYF.

This clonotype was counted many times. The chain joins TRBV6-2 or TRBV6-3 to TRBJ2-4, with 7 nucleotides matching TRBD2. Trimming removed 5 bases from V and 8 bases from J; junction bases left unmatched: 9. The CDR3 runs to 14 residues. From germline, CDR1 is MNHEY and CDR2 SVGEGT. The CDR3 loop reads CASSLGLEWHIQYF. Here the CDR3 DNA reads TGTGCCAGCAGTCTCGGACTAGAATGGCACATTCAGTACTTC.

This sequence joins TRBV12-3 or TRBV12-4 and TRBJ1-2, with 12 bases identical to TRBD1. This CDR3 has 13 amino acids. The trim removed 6 bases at V and 13 bases at J, leaving 9 bases unmatched. CDR3: CASRPGTGGAGTF. CDR3 bases: TGTGCCAGCAGGCCCGGGACAGGGGGCGCAGGCACCTTC.

This clonotype was seen a few times. The chain combines TRBV18 with TRBJ1-5; D ambiguous. CDR1 and CDR2 from the germline V gene are KGHSH and LQKENI. The CDR3 sequence is 14 residues long. V was trimmed by 4 bases and J by 0 bases, leaving 7 bases between them. CDR3 nucleotide sequence: TGTGCCAGCTCACTACTGGATAGCAATCAGCCCCAGCATTTT. Translation: CASSLLDSNQPQHF.

This clonotype was detected ten times or more. The V and J genes are TRBV20-1 and TRBJ2-3, with 7 bases that match TRBD1. The germline V gene encodes CDR1 DFQATT and CDR2 SNEGSKA (reference sequence). The junction had 13 bases not matched to a gene; V was cut back by 2 bases and J by 2 bases. The CDR3 is 17 residues long. CDR3 nucleotides: TGCAGTGCTAGATCCAACCGGGACAGACGATTCACAGATACGCAGTATTTT. The encoded protein is CSARSNRDRRFTDTQYF.

This clonotype was observed many times. The genes are TRBV28 and TRBJ2-5, with 10 bases fitting TRBD1. Germline trimming cut 4 bases from V and 3 bases from J; bases unmatched to any gene: 8. Germline CDR1 MDHEN, CDR2 SYDVKM. This CDR3 has 16 amino acids. CDR3 sequence (DNA): TGTGCCAGCAGTTCGACAGGGGGCGACTACAAAGAGACCCAGTACTTC. Its translation: CASSSTGGDYKETQYF.

In this sample, this clonotype turned up many times. The rearrangement joins TRBV6-9 to TRBJ2-3, with D unresolved. Germline values: CDR1 MNHGY, CDR2 SVAAGI. CDR3 length: 15 residues. Trimming pared 2 bases from V and 1 base from J, leaving 10 bases between. DNA for the CDR3: TGTGCCAGCAGTTATAGAGCCGTTGGCACAGATACGCAGTATTTT. It codes for CASSYRAVGTDTQYF.

This clonotype has a count of ten or more. The chain has TRBV5-1 and TRBJ2-3; 9 positions match TRBD1. There are 17 residues in the CDR3. Per germline, CDR1 SGHRS and CDR2 YFSETQ. Trimming cost V 3 bases and J 0 bases; bases outside gene matches: 8. The CDR3, as DNA: TGCGCCAGCAGCTCAACTACAGGGGGCCTTAGCACAGATACGCAGTATTTT. This encodes CASSSTTGGLSTDTQYF.

This clonotype came up many times. This rearrangement joins TRBV13 to TRBJ2-7, with 10 bases lining up with TRBD1. CDR3 size: 14 residues. CDR1 is PRHDT, CDR2 FYEKMQ, per germline (reference sequence). V trimming: 5 bases; J trimming: 5 bases; junction bases outside the gene matches: 6. The CDR3 loop is CASSPDRGRDEQYF. The CDR3 coding sequence is TGTGCCAGCAGCCCCGACAGGGGGCGCGACGAGCAGTACTTC.

This clonotype was counted ten times or more. This chain connects TRBV15 to TRBJ1-4, with a possible D match to TRBD1 (6 bases). Germline V gene data show CDR1 as LNHNV and CDR2 as YYDKDF (reference sequence). Trimming took off 7 bases at V and 7 bases at J, with 16 bases between the two ends. The CDR3 spans 14 residues. The CDR3 here is CATKGGGLSEKLFF. The CDR3 DNA reads as TGTGCCACCAAGGGCGGGGGGCTCAGTGAAAAACTGTTTTTT.

This clonotype has ten or more counts. The chain joins TRBV18 to TRBJ2-3; the match to TRBD1 covers 7 bases. The CDR3 is 16 residues long. Germline lookup yields CDR1 KGHSH and CDR2 LQKENI. J gave up 2 bases and V 0 bases, and 5 bases lay outside the gene matches. The CDR3 DNA reads TGTGCCAGCTCACCACCCAGGGGGAGCCACACAGATACGCAGTATTTT. Its translation is CASSPPRGSHTDTQYF.

This clonotype showed up many times. The chain uses TRBV10-2 and TRBJ2-3, with 12 bases aligning to TRBD2. Germline lookup yields CDR1 WSHSY and CDR2 SAAADI. The CDR3 runs 15 residues. J gave up 4 bases and V 8 bases, and 7 bases lay outside the gene matches. The CDR3 bases are TGCGCCAGCGTGGCGACTAGCGGGAGTCCAGATACGCAGTATTTT. As protein: CASVATSGSPDTQYF.

This clonotype was seen many times. The genes are TRBV6-2 or TRBV6-3 and TRBJ1-1; D unresolved. Trimming cost V 5 bases and J 0 bases, with 10 bases left between them. Germline-derived CDR1 and CDR2 are MNHEY and SVGEGT. CDR3 length: 14 amino acids. This CDR3 is CASSGNTLNTEAFF. Here the CDR3 DNA reads TGTGCCAGCAGTGGGAACACCTTGAACACTGAAGCTTTCTTT.

This clonotype was counted ten times or more. Relative to the germline gene, one junction end is altered; a read error may explain this. The chain links TRBV6-5 to TRBJ2-5, with D perhaps given as TRBD1 or TRBD2 (5 bases each). The CDR3 length is 13 residues. CDR1 is MNHEY, CDR2 SVGAGI, per germline. The CDR3 protein is CASSYIPDSEGHF. The DNA of the CDR3 is TGTGCCAGCAGTTACATCCCTGACAGCGAGGGGCACTTC.

Regarding this clonotype: A much larger clone is a single base away; this may be a read error. The V gene is TRBV2, the J gene TRBJ2-3; a weak D match, TRBD1 (5 bases). The end of the DNA fits TRBJ1-5 better, so the J call may be wrong. Germline V gene lookup returns CDR1 SNHLY and CDR2 FYNNEI. CDR3 length: 17 amino acids. This chain's CDR3 is CASTIPRGDASTDTQHF. The CDR3 DNA reads TGTGCCAGCACCATCCCGCGGGGGGATGCTAGCACAGATACGCAGCATTTT.

This clonotype was detected many times. The rearrangement joins TRBV20-1 to TRBJ1-2; D is possibly TRBD1 (6 bases). CDR3 length: 13 amino acids. V lost 3 bases and J lost 5, with 13 bases in between. Germline loops: CDR1 DFQATT, CDR2 SNEGSKA (reference sequence). This CDR3 is CSARDSDTYGYTF. The CDR3, as DNA: TGCAGTGCTAGGGACAGCGACACTTATGGCTACACCTTC.

This clonotype was detected many times. V is TRBV3-1 and J is TRBJ1-2; D might be TRBD1 (6 bases). CDR1 and CDR2 from the germline V gene are LGHDT and YNNKEL (reference sequence). Trimming left V 4 bases short and J 6 bases short, with 6 bases between. The CDR3 extends over 11 amino acids. The CDR3 coding sequence is TGTGCCAGCAGCCCAGGGGATGGCTACACCTTC. It encodes CASSPGDGYTF.